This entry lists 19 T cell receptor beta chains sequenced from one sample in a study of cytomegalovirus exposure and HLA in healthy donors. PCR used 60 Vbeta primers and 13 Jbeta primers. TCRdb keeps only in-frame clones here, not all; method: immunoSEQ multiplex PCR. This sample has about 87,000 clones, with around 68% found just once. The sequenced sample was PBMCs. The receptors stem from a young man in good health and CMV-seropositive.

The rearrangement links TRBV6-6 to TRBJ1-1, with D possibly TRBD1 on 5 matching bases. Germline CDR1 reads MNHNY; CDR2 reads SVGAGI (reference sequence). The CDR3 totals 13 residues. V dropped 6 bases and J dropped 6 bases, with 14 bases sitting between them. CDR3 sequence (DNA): TGTGCCAGCAGCGCTACTGACAGAGCTGAAGCTTTCTTT. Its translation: CASSATDRAEAFF.

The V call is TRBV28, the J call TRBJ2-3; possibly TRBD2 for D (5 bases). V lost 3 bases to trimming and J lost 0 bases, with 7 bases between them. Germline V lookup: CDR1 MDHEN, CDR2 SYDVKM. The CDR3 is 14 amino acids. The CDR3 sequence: CASSLRRSTDTQYF. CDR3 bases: TGTGCCAGCAGTTTGAGGAGGAGCACAGATACGCAGTATTTT.

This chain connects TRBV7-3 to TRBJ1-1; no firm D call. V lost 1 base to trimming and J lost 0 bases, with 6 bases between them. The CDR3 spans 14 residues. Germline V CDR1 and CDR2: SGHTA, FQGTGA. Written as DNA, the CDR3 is TGTGCCAGCAGCTTAAGATCGGTGAACACTGAAGCTTTCTTT. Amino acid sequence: CASSLRSVNTEAFF.

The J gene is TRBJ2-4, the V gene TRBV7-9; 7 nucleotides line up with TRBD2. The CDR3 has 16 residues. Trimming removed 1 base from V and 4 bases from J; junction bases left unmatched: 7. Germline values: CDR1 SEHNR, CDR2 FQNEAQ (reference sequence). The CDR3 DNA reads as TGTGCCAGCAGCTTAGATGCGGGAGTGAGGAAAAACATTCAGTACTTC. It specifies CASSLDAGVRKNIQYF.

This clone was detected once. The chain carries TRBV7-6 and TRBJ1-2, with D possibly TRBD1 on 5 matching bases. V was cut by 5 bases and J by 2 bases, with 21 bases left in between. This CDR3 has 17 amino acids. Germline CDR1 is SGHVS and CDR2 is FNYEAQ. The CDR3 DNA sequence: TGTGCCAGCAGCCGTAGCCCAAGTGACAGTGACAACTATGGCTACACCTTC. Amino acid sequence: CASSRSPSDSDNYGYTF.

CDR3 in DNA: TGTGCCAGCAGGCCCGACAGGGGGACTGAAGCTTTCTTT. This sequence encodes CASRPDRGTEAFF. The chain joins TRBV6-4 to TRBJ1-1; 9 nucleotides line up with TRBD1. J was trimmed by 5 bases and V by 6 bases; bases with no gene match: 4. The CDR3 has 13 amino acids. The germline V gene encodes CDR1 MRHNA and CDR2 SNTAGT.

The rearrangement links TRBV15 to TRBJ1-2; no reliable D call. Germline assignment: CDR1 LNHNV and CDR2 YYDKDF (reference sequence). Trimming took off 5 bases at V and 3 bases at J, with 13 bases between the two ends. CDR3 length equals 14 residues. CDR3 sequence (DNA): TGTGCCACCAGCGAAGGCCCACAGTACTATGGCTACACCTTC. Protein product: CATSEGPQYYGYTF. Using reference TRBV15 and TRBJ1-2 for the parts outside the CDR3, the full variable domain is DAMVIQNPRYQVTQFGKPVTLSCSQTLNHNVMYWYQQKSSQAPKLLFHYYDKDFNNEADTPDNFQSRRPNTSFCFLDIRSPGLGDTAMYLCATSEGPQYYGYTFGSGTRLTVV.

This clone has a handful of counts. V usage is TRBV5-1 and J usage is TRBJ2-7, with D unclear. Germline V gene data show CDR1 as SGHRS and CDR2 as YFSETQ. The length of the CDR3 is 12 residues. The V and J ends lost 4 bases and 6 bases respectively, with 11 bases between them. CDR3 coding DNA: TGCGCCAGCAGCGGAGTAGTGCTCGAGCAGTACTTC. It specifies CASSGVVLEQYF.

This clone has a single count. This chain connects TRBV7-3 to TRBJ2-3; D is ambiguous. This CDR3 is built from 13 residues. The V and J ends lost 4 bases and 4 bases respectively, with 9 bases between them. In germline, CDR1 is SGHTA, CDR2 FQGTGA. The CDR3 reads CASSSPGSDTQYF. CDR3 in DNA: TGTGCCAGCAGCTCCCCTGGCTCAGATACGCAGTATTTT.

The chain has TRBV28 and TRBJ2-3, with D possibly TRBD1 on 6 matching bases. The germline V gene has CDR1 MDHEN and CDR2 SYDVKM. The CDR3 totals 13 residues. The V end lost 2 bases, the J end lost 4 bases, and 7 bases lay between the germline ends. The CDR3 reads CASSLPGADTQYF. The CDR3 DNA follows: TGTGCCAGCAGTTTACCAGGGGCAGATACGCAGTATTTT.

As DNA, the CDR3 is TGTGCCAGCAGCCCGGGACAGATCTATGGCTACACCTTC. This codes for CASSPGQIYGYTF. The J gene is TRBJ1-2, the V gene TRBV6-5; 7 bases are a match to TRBD1. Germline V gene data show CDR1 as MNHEY and CDR2 as SVGAGI. Germline trimming cut 6 bases from V and 4 bases from J; bases unmatched to any gene: 5. This CDR3 has 13 residues.

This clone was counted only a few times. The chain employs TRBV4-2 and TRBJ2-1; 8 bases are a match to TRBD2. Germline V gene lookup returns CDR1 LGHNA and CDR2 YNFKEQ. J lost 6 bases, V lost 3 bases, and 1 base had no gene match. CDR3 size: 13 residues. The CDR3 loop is CASSQGLGNEQFF. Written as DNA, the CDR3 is TGTGCCAGCAGCCAGGGACTAGGCAATGAGCAGTTCTTC.

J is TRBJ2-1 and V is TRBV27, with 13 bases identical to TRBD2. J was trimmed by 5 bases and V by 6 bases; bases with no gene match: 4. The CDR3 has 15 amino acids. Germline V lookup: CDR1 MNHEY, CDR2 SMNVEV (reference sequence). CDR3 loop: CASRPLAGGHNEQFF. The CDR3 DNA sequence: TGTGCCAGCAGACCACTAGCGGGAGGGCACAATGAGCAGTTCTTC.

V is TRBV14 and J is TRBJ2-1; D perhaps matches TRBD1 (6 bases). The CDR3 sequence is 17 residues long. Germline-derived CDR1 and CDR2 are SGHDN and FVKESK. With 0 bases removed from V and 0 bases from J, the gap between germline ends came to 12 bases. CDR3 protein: CASSQDRGFGSYNEQFF. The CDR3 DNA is TGTGCCAGCAGCCAAGATAGGGGGTTCGGCTCCTACAATGAGCAGTTCTTC. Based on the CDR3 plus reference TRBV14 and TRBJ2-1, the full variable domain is EAGVTQFPSHSVIEKGQTVTLRCDPISGHDNLYWYRRVMGKEIKFLLHFVKESKQDESGMPNNRFLAERTGGTYSTLKVQPAELEDSGVYFCASSQDRGFGSYNEQFFGPGTRLTVL.

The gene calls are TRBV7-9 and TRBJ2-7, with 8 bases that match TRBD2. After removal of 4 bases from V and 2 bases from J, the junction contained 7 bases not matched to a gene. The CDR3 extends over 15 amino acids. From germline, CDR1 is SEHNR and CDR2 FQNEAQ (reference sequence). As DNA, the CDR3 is TGTGCCAGCAGCTCCGGGAGGGGTACGACCTACGAGCAGTACTTC. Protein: CASSSGRGTTYEQYF.

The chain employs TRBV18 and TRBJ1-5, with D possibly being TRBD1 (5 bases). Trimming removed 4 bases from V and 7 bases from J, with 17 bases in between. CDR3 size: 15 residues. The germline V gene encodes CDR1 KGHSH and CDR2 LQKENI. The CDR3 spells CASSQGQGEEQPQHF. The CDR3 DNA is TGTGCCAGCTCACAAGGGCAGGGCGAAGAGCAGCCCCAGCATTTT.

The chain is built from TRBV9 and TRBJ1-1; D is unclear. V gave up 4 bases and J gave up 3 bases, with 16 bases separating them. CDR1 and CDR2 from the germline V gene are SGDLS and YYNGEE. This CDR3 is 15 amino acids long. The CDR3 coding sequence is TGTGCCAGCAGCCCCGGGTCCATGCCCGACACTGAAGCTTTCTTT. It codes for CASSPGSMPDTEAFF.

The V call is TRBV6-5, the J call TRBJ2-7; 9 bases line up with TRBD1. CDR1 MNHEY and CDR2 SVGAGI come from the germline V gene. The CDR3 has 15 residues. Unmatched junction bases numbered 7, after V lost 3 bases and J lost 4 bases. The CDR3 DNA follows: TGTGCCAGCAGTTATTACGCCGGACAGGGGTACGAGCAGTACTTC. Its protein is CASSYYAGQGYEQYF.

CDR3 coding DNA: TGTGCCTGGAGTGGGACAGGGGACAATTCACCCCTCCACTTT. It translates to CAWSGTGDNSPLHF. The chain has TRBV30 and TRBJ1-6, with TRBD1 matching over 9 bases. Germline trimming cut 1 base from V and 7 bases from J; bases unmatched to any gene: 2. The CDR3 length is 14 residues. Germline V gives CDR1 GTSNPN, CDR2 SVGIG (reference sequence).